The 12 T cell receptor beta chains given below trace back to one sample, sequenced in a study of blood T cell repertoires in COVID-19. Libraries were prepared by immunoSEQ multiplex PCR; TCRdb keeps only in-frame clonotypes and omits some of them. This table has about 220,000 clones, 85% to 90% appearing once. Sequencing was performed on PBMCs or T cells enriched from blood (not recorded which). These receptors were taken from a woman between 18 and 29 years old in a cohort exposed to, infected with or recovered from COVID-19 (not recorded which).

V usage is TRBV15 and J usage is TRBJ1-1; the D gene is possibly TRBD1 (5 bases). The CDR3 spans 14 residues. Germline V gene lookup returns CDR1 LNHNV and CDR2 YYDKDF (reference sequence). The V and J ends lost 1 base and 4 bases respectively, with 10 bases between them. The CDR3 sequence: CATSRGNRGTEAFF. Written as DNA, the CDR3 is TGTGCCACCAGCAGAGGCAATAGGGGCACTGAAGCTTTCTTT.

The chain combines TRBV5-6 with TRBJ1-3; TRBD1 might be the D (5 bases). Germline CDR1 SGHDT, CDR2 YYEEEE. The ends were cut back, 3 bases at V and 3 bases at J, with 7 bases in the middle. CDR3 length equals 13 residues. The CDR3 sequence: CASSSDNGNTIYF. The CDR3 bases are TGTGCCAGCAGCTCGGACAATGGAAACACCATATATTTT.

CDR3 amino acids: CASSFRDRQQETQYF. CDR3 nucleotide sequence: TGTGCCAGCAGCTTCCGGGACAGGCAACAAGAGACCCAGTACTTC. The chain joins TRBV5-5 to TRBJ2-5; TRBD1 matches 8 bases. This CDR3 has 15 residues. Germline V gene data show CDR1 as SGHKS and CDR2 as YYEKEE (reference sequence). V lost 2 bases to trimming and J lost 2 bases; unmatched junction nucleotides: 5.

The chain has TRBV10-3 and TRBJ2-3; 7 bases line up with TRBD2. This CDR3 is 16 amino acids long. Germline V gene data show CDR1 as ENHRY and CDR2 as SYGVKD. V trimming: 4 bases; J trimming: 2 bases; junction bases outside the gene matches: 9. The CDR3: CAISGRRGSFTDTQYF. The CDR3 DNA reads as TGTGCCATCAGTGGCCGGCGGGGGTCCTTCACAGATACGCAGTATTTT.

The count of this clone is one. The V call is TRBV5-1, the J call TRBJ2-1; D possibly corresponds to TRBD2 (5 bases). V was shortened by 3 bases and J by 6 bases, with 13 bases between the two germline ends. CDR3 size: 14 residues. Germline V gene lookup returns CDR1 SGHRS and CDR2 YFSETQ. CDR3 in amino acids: CASSSGAAGNEQFF. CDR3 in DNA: TGCGCCAGCAGCTCAGGAGCGGCAGGCAATGAGCAGTTCTTC. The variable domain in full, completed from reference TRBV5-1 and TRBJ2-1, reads KAGVTQTPRYLIKTRGQQVTLSCSPISGHRSVSWYQQTPGQGLQFLFEYFSETQRNKGNFPGRFSGRQFSNSRSEMNVSTLELGDSALYLCASSSGAAGNEQFFGPGTRLTVL.

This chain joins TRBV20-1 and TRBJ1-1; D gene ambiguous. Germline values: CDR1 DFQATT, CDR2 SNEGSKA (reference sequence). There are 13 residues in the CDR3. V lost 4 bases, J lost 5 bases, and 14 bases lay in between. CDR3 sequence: CSATEEVLTEAFF. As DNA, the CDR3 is TGCAGTGCTACTGAGGAGGTTTTAACTGAAGCTTTCTTT.

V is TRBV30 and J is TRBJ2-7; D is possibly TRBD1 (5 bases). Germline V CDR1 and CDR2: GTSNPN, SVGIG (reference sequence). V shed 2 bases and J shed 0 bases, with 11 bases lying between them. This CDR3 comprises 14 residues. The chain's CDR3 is CAWSYQGSSYEQYF. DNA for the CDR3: TGTGCCTGGAGTTACCAGGGTAGCTCCTACGAGCAGTACTTC.

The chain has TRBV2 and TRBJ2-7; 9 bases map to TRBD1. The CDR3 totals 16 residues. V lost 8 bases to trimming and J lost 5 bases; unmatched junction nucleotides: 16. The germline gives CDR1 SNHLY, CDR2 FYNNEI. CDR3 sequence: CASEEGFGTGYDEQYF. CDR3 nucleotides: TGTGCCAGCGAGGAGGGTTTTGGGACAGGGTACGACGAGCAGTACTTC.

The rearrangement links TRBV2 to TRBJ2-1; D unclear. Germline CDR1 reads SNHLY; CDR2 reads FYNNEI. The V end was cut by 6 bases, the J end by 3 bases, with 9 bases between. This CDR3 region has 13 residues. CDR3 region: CASRVLDYNEQFF. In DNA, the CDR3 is TGTGCCAGCAGGGTATTAGACTACAATGAGCAGTTCTTC. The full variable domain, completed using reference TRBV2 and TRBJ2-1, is EPEVTQTPSHQVTQMGQEVILRCVPISNHLYFYWYRQILGQKVEFLVSFYNNEISEKSEIFDDQFSVERPDGSNFTLKIRSTKLEDSAMYFCASRVLDYNEQFFGPGTRLTVL.

In DNA form, the CDR3 reads TGTGCCAGCAGCGAGGCCCCACTAGCGGGAGTGGAGACCCAGTACTTC. Protein: CASSEAPLAGVETQYF. The chain has TRBV9 and TRBJ2-5; 11 nucleotides agree with TRBD2. The CDR3 is 16 residues long. J was trimmed by 5 bases and V by 3 bases; bases with no gene match: 9. Germline-derived CDR1 and CDR2 are SGDLS and YYNGEE.

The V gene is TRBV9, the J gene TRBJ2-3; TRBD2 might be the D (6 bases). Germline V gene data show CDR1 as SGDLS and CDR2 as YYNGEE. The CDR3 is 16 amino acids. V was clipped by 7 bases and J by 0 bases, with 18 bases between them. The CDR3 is CASGGQGQSSTDTQYF. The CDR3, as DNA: TGTGCCAGCGGAGGGCAGGGCCAGTCTAGCACAGATACGCAGTATTTT.

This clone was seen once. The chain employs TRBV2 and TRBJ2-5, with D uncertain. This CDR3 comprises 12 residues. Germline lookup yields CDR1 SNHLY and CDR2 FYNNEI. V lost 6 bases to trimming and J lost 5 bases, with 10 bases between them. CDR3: CASRYLGETQYF. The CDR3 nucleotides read TGTGCCAGCAGATATCTCGGGGAGACCCAGTACTTC.